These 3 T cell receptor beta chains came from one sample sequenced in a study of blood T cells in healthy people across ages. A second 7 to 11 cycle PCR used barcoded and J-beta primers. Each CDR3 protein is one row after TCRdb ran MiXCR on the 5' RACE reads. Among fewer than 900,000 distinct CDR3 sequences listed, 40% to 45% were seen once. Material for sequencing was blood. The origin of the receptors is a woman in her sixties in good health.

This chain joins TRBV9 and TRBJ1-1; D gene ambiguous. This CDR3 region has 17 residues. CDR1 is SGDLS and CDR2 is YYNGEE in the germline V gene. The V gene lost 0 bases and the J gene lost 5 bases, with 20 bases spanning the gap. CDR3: CASSVAPVGKRGTEAFF. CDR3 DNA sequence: TGTGCCAGCAGCGTAGCGCCAGTGGGGAAGAGAGGTACTGAAGCTTTCTTT.

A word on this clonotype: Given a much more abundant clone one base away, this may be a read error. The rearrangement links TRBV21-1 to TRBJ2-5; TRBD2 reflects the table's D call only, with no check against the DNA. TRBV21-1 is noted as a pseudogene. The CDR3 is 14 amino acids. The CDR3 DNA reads TGTGCCAGCAGCAAAGAGGGTAGCGGCACTGAGCAGTACTTC. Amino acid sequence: CASSKEGSGTEQYF.

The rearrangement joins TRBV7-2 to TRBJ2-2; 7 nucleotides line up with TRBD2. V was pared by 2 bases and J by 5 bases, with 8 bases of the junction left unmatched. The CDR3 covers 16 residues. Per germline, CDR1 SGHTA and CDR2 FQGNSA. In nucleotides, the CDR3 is TGTGCCAGCAGCTTAAACAGCGGGATTGAGACCGGGGAGCTGTTTTTT. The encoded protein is CASSLNSGIETGELFF.